These 25 T cell receptor beta chains originate from one sample sequenced in a study of vaccination and CD4 T cells after COVID-19. These receptors' targets are unknown. Sequence data for DNA of cultured CD4+ T cells were generated by the Oncomine TCR Beta short-read assay. One entry per CDR3 protein, called by TCRdb with MiXCR from the PCR reads. The sample holds approximately 15,000 distinct CDR3 sequences, approximately 53% seen once. Indicated treatment: approximately 9-day PBMC culture with coronavirus spike peptide pools or control peptides (ViraFEST assay). Sequencing was performed on CD4+ T cells from blood, cultured in vitro, taken before SARS-CoV-2 vaccination. The receptors originated from a human donor who had recovered from COVID-19.

This clonotype was counted a few times. This rearrangement joins TRBV7-9 to TRBJ2-2; D remains ambiguous. The CDR3 has 16 residues. V gave up 8 bases and J gave up 5 bases, with 21 bases separating them. CDR1 is SEHNR and CDR2 is FQNEAQ in the germline V gene (reference sequence). The CDR3 sequence: CASLGKERLSTGELFF. The CDR3 region has the DNA TGTGCCAGCCTAGGGAAGGAGAGACTTAGTACCGGGGAGCTGTTTTTT.

This clonotype came up a few times. This chain joins TRBV27 and TRBJ1-1; no firm D call. Germline assignment: CDR1 MNHEY and CDR2 SMNVEV (reference sequence). V was trimmed by 2 bases and J by 8 bases, leaving 6 bases between them. CDR3 size: 11 residues. CDR3 sequence: CASSLKGEAFF. In DNA, the CDR3 is TGTGCCAGCAGTTTAAAGGGAGAAGCTTTCTTT.

This rearrangement joins TRBV11-2 to TRBJ2-3; 14 positions agree with TRBD2. Germline CDR1 is SGHAT and CDR2 is FQNNGV. The CDR3 is 14 residues long. V trimming: 4 bases; J trimming: 14 bases; junction bases outside the gene matches: 8. CDR3 amino acids: CASSSGTSGSPPYF. In DNA, the CDR3 is TGTGCCAGCAGCTCCGGGACTAGCGGGAGTCCTCCGTATTTT.

V is TRBV7-9 and J is TRBJ1-2; no clear D. This CDR3 spans 11 amino acids. CDR1 is SEHNR, CDR2 FQNEAQ, per germline (reference sequence). V was cut by 1 base and J by 7 bases, with 4 bases left in between. The CDR3 loop reads CASSLEGGYTF. CDR3 DNA: TGTGCCAGCAGCTTAGAAGGTGGCTACACCTTC.

There are a few counts of this clonotype. The chain employs TRBV6-2 or TRBV6-3 and TRBJ1-2, with D uncertain. The CDR3 has 13 amino acids. V lost 0 bases and J 8 bases, leaving 10 bases between the germline ends. Germline CDR1 MNHEY, CDR2 SVGEGT. The CDR3 DNA reads TGTGCCAGCAGTTACTCGACCTTACGCGGCTACACCTTC. Encoded protein: CASSYSTLRGYTF.

This chain connects TRBV20-1 to TRBJ1-1; the D is unclear. Germline V gene lookup returns CDR1 DFQATT and CDR2 SNEGSKA (reference sequence). This CDR3 comprises 14 residues. Deletions cut 3 bases from V and 8 bases from J, with 19 bases between. The CDR3 loop is CSASATASGGEAFF. The DNA of the CDR3 is TGCAGTGCTAGTGCGACTGCGTCAGGAGGAGAAGCTTTCTTT.

The rearrangement uses TRBV20-1 and TRBJ2-3; 10 nucleotides agree with TRBD2. Germline CDR1 DFQATT, CDR2 SNEGSKA (reference sequence). V dropped 6 bases and J dropped 3; count of bases not matched to a gene: 6. The CDR3 is 14 residues long. The CDR3 bases are TGCAGTGCCCCTAGCGGGAGTTTAACAGATACGCAGTATTTT. This encodes CSAPSGSLTDTQYF.

The chain recombines TRBV11-3 with TRBJ1-2; perhaps TRBD1 as D (5 bases). CDR1 SGHNT and CDR2 YENEEA come from the germline V gene. The germline V and J ends were trimmed by 4 bases and 10 bases, with 13 bases remaining between them. This CDR3 contains 12 residues. The CDR3 here is CASSSLGRDYTF. CDR3 DNA: TGTGCCAGCAGCTCCCTGGGGCGTGACTACACCTTC.

The chain is built from TRBV12-3 or TRBV12-4 and TRBJ2-2; no clear D. This CDR3 is 16 amino acids long. Trimming took 6 bases from V and 6 from J, leaving 20 bases between them. The CDR3 bases are TGTGCCAGCAGCCCTGAAGTGTTTTCTTACTCCGGGGAGCTGTTTTTT. Translation gives CASSPEVFSYSGELFF.

The CDR3 loop is CASSKGPEAFF. Written as DNA, the CDR3 is TGTGCCAGTAGTAAGGGCCCTGAAGCTTTCTTT. The V and J genes are TRBV19 and TRBJ1-1; D gene uncertain. CDR1 and CDR2 from the germline V gene are LNHDA and SQIVND (reference sequence). V gave up 4 bases and J gave up 6 bases, with 6 bases separating them. The CDR3 runs 11 residues.

The rearrangement joins TRBV12-3 or TRBV12-4 to TRBJ2-3, with D possibly matching TRBD1 (5 bases). V gave up 7 bases and J gave up 7 bases, with 9 bases separating them. CDR3 length: 11 amino acids. The CDR3 reads CASTDTHTQYF. The CDR3 bases are TGTGCCAGCACGGACACTCATACGCAGTATTTT.

This chain joins TRBV25-1 and TRBJ1-2; 8 nucleotides align to TRBD1. Germline V gene lookup returns CDR1 MGHDK and CDR2 SYGVNS. This CDR3 is built from 15 residues. Trimming took 1 base from V and 8 from J; bases not matched to a gene: 9. The CDR3: CASSEFNRQGIGYTF. As DNA, the CDR3 is TGTGCCAGCAGTGAATTTAACCGACAGGGGATCGGCTACACCTTC.

This clonotype was observed a few times. This rearrangement joins TRBV6-1 to TRBJ1-2; 9 bases fit TRBD1. This CDR3 is built from 15 residues. V trimming: 4 bases; J trimming: 6 bases; junction bases outside the gene matches: 9. Germline V gene sequence: CDR1 MNHNS, CDR2 SASEGT. CDR3 in DNA: TGTGCCAGCAGTGTGGACAGGGGTCAATACCATGGCTACACCTTC. Its protein is CASSVDRGQYHGYTF.

This sequence joins TRBV19 and TRBJ2-7; the D gene is possibly TRBD2 (6 bases). The CDR3 is made up of 13 amino acids. Between the trimmed V and J ends, which lost 5 bases and 7 bases, there was a span of 15 bases. CDR1 is LNHDA, CDR2 SQIVND, per germline (reference sequence). The DNA for the CDR3 is TGTGCCAGTAGTGGAGCGGGCCTACTGGAGCAGTACTTC. Translation gives CASSGAGLLEQYF.

J is TRBJ2-2 and V is TRBV6-4; TRBD1 aligns across 11 bases. The germline V gene encodes CDR1 MRHNA and CDR2 SNTAGT. After removal of 5 bases from V and 4 bases from J, the junction contained 6 bases not matched to a gene. The CDR3 is 16 residues long. CDR3 DNA sequence: TGTGCCAGCAGTTCTACCGGGACAGGGGGCACCGGGGAGCTGTTTTTT. It specifies CASSSTGTGGTGELFF.

V and J are TRBV10-3 and TRBJ1-5; D call uncertain. The germline V and J ends were trimmed by 11 bases and 1 base, with 21 bases remaining between them. The CDR3 spans 16 residues. Germline V lookup: CDR1 ENHRY, CDR2 SYGVKD. CDR3 sequence (DNA): TGTGCCTCCCAAGACATTCGAAAAGGGAGCAATCAGCCCCAGCATTTT. Its protein is CASQDIRKGSNQPQHF.

The rearrangement links TRBV7-9 to TRBJ1-1, with 8 bases aligning to TRBD1. Germline values: CDR1 SEHNR, CDR2 FQNEAQ (reference sequence). The CDR3 covers 14 residues. J lost 1 base, V lost 3 bases, and 1 base had no gene match. The CDR3 DNA reads TGTGCCAGCAGCTTCGGACAGGGGAACACTGAAGCTTTCTTT. This gives the protein CASSFGQGNTEAFF.

CDR3 region: CASSQRNEQYF. For the CDR3, the DNA is TGTGCCAGCAGCCAGCGAAACGAGCAGTACTTC. The chain employs TRBV14 and TRBJ2-7; the D is unclear. The CDR3 extends over 11 amino acids. V lost 3 bases and J 5 bases, leaving 5 bases between the germline ends. From germline, CDR1 is SGHDN and CDR2 FVKESK.

The rearrangement links TRBV20-1 to TRBJ1-2; 7 nucleotides match TRBD1. CDR3 length equals 15 residues. The V gene's germline CDR1 is DFQATT and CDR2 SNEGSKA (reference sequence). The J segment lost 6 bases and the V segment lost 5 bases, leaving 15 bases of the junction unmatched. In DNA, the CDR3 is TGCAGTGCTGATACAGGGGTTGGGATTATAAATGGCTACACCTTC. It specifies CSADTGVGIINGYTF.

This sequence joins TRBV7-8 and TRBJ1-1; D is possibly TRBD1 (5 bases). Per germline, CDR1 SGHVS and CDR2 FQNEAQ. The CDR3 covers 17 residues. The V gene lost 1 base and the J gene lost 4 bases, with 19 bases spanning the gap. The CDR3 DNA sequence: TGTGCCAGCAGCTTAGTCAGCCAGGGAATGTTGTTCACTGAAGCTTTCTTT. The encoded protein is CASSLVSQGMLFTEAFF.

This clonotype has more than one count but fewer than ten. The CDR3: CASSFGGASYGYTF. As DNA, the CDR3 is TGTGCCAGCAGCTTCGGAGGGGCCAGCTATGGCTACACCTTC. The chain employs TRBV7-2 and TRBJ1-2; TRBD1 is a possible D gene (5 bases). CDR1 is SGHTA and CDR2 is FQGNSA in the germline V gene. V was pared by 3 bases and J by 4 bases, with 12 bases between. This CDR3 region has 14 residues.

J is TRBJ2-1 and V is TRBV24-1; 9 bases map to TRBD1. Germline CDR1 and CDR2: KGHDR and SFDVKD. The J segment lost 4 bases and the V segment lost 4 bases, leaving 10 bases of the junction unmatched. The CDR3 sequence is 17 residues long. DNA of the CDR3: TGTGCCACCAGTGACCGTAAGGGACAGGGTCAATACAATGAGCAGTTCTTC. Protein product: CATSDRKGQGQYNEQFF.

Within the sample, this clonotype is medium-sized. The chain recombines TRBV27 with TRBJ1-5, with TRBD1 identical over 7 bases. Germline trimming cut 3 bases from V and 0 bases from J; bases unmatched to any gene: 2. The CDR3 has 15 amino acids. CDR1 is MNHEY and CDR2 is SMNVEV in the germline V gene (reference sequence). The CDR3 DNA reads TGTGCCAGCAGTTTCCAGGGGGTTAGCAATCAGCCCCAGCATTTT. Translated: CASSFQGVSNQPQHF.

The J gene is TRBJ1-2, the V gene TRBV6-1; D perhaps matches TRBD1 (5 bases). Trimming shortened V by 5 bases and J by 7 bases, and 14 bases separated the two germline ends. Germline V CDR1 and CDR2: MNHNS, SASEGT. The CDR3 has 13 amino acids. The CDR3 is CASSRGERRGYTF. The CDR3 DNA follows: TGTGCCAGCAGTAGAGGGGAACGGCGTGGCTACACCTTC.

This clonotype was recorded a few times. This chain joins TRBV7-9 and TRBJ1-3, with D possibly TRBD1 on 5 matching bases. The germline V gene has CDR1 SEHNR and CDR2 FQNEAQ (reference sequence). V was trimmed by 1 base and J by 4 bases, leaving 8 bases between them. The CDR3 has 14 residues. The CDR3 DNA follows: TGTGCCAGCAGCTTAGGCGGGGCCGGAAACACCATATATTTT. It encodes CASSLGGAGNTIYF. The full variable domain, completed using reference TRBV7-9 and TRBJ1-3, is DTGVSQNPRHKITKRGQNVTFRCDPISEHNRLYWYRQTLGQGPEFLTYFQNEAQLEKSRLLSDRFSAERPKGSFSTLEIQRTEQGDSAMYLCASSLGGAGNTIYFGEGSWLTVV.